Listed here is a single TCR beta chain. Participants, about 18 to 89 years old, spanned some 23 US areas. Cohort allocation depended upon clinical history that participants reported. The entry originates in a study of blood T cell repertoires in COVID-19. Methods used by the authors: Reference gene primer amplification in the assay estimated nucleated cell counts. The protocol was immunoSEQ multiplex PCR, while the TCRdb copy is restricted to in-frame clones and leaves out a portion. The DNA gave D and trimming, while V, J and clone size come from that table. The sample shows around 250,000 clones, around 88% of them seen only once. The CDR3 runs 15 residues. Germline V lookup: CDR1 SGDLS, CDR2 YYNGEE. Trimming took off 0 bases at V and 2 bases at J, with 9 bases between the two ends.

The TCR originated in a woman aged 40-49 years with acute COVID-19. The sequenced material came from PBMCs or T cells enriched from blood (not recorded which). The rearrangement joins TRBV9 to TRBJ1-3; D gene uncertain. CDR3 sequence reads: CASSVEGGAGNTIYF. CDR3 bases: TGTGCCAGCAGCGTAGAGGGAGGTGCTGGAAACACCATATATTTT.